The entry below gives a single T cell receptor (beta chain) sequence along with its context. What antigen it recognizes has not been identified. Nothing much larger sits one base from this clone, and base qualities are not available. This sample stems from a study of vaccination effects on CD4 cells after COVID-19 (dated by TCRdb to the early 2020s). About the study as a whole: Participants received two doses of either the BNT162b2 or the mRNA-1273 mRNA SARS-CoV-2 vaccine. In both COVID-19 convalescent patients and infection-naive vaccine recipients, the study compared SARS-CoV-2 spike-specific CD4+ TCR repertoires from before mRNA vaccination with those from after it. The full study included around ten COVID-19 convalescent patients and several SARS-CoV-2-naive healthy vaccine recipients. In the study, cultures from other donors were sequenced using the Oncomine TCR Beta short-read assay on an Illumina iSeq 100. General conclusions and limits of the study: Both infection-induced and vaccine-induced clones contracted markedly at late post-vaccination timepoints, which is consistent with waning T cell responses. The study was limited by a small number of convalescent patients and lacked early post-infection timepoints. In healthy vaccine recipients, vaccine-induced clones were almost all SARS-CoV-2 mono-reactive, with only 1 of 255 cross-reactive with common cold coronaviruses.

Library prep was done by the immunoSEQ multiplex PCR assay. TCR beta CDR3 sequencing was performed on DNA from the cultured, isolated CD4+ T cells. In the original analysis: Non-productive TCR sequences were removed and reads were trimmed to the CDR3 region, keeping CDR3s of at least 7 amino acids. The MANAFEST web app was used to pick out antigen-specific clonotypes by comparing their expansion in peptide wells with that in reference cultures. For clones to be considered positive, expansion at FDR<0.05 versus reference and all other wells, an odds ratio above 5, and a frequency above 0.1% in two replicate wells were required. A clonotype was defined as cross-reactive if the clonotype was significantly expanded both in SARS-CoV-2 spike wells and in at least one common cold coronavirus spike condition. Levenshtein distance calculated with the stringdist R package was used to assess CDR3 similarity, and unrooted trees were constructed with ape in R 3.6.1. The clones in this table, taken by TCRdb from immuneACCESS, are in-frame only. Not every clone is retained; where verified, under half of the shortfall comes from an unresolved V gene, and the cause of the rest is unknown. V and J calls and clone size are as listed in that table; D and trimming were resolved from the DNA. The sample profile shows around 60,000 clones; roughly 76% of them were found once. The leading ten clones occupy around 3% of the sample.

In the ViraFEST assay, PBMC were stimulated with viral peptide pools, and TCR sequencing was then used to find antigen-specific CD4+ T cell clonotypes based on their expansion. After less than eleven days of culture, CD4+ T cells were isolated with the EasySep CD4+ T cell isolation kit. Healthy vaccine recipients had no prior SARS-CoV-2 infection, confirmed by negative nucleocapsid antibodies before and after vaccination. Fewer than 2.5 million PBMC per well were cultured in IMDM with about 5% human AB serum, roughly 11 IU/ml IL-2 and gentamicin, plus 10 ug/ml peptides. Half of the culture medium was replaced with fresh IL-2-containing medium on days 3 and 7. Each peptide stimulation condition was cultured in triplicate wells unless otherwise noted. Using Ficoll-Paque Plus gradient centrifugation, PBMC were separated from whole blood and then either used fresh or cryopreserved at -140C. The spike proteins of SARS-CoV-2 and of the common cold coronaviruses HCoV-NL63, HCoV-OC43 and HCoV-229E were spanned by overlapping peptide pools. Genomic DNA was extracted from cultured CD4+ T cells with the QIAamp micro DNA kit.

CDR1 and CDR2 (KGHSH, LQKENI) derive from the germline V gene. The germline ends are 16 bases apart after V is trimmed by 3 bases and J by 8 bases. The CDR3 goes from the cysteine to the phenylalanine over 14 residues. Only the CDR3 region is kept as DNA, spanning 42 bases read in frame from base 1. This sequence uses TRBV18 and TRBJ1-2; the D segment could be TRBD1, given 5 matching bases. This clonotype was obtained from a human donor who received a COVID-19 vaccine. Sequenced here: CD4+ T cells from PBMCs cultured with HCoV-NL63 spike peptides, sampled before COVID-19 vaccination. Per the publication, the cell subset or site label means: HCoV-NL63 spike overlapping peptide pool stimulation. This receptor has the CDR3 CASSPEYGRDGYTF. DNA sequence: TGTGCCAGCTCACCGGAGTACGGGCGGGACGGCTACACCTTC.